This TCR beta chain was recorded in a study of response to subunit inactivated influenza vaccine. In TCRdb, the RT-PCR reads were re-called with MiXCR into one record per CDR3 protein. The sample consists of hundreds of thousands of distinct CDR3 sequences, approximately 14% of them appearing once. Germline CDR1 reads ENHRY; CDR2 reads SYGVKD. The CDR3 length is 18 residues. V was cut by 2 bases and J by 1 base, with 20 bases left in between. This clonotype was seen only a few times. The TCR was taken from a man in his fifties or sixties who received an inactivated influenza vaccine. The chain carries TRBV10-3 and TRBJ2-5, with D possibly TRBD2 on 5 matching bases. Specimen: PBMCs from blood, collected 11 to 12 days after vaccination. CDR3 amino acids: CAISEGRVTPDFQETQYF. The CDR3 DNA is TGTGCCATCAGTGAGGGGCGGGTGACACCCGATTTCCAAGAGACCCAGTACTTC.